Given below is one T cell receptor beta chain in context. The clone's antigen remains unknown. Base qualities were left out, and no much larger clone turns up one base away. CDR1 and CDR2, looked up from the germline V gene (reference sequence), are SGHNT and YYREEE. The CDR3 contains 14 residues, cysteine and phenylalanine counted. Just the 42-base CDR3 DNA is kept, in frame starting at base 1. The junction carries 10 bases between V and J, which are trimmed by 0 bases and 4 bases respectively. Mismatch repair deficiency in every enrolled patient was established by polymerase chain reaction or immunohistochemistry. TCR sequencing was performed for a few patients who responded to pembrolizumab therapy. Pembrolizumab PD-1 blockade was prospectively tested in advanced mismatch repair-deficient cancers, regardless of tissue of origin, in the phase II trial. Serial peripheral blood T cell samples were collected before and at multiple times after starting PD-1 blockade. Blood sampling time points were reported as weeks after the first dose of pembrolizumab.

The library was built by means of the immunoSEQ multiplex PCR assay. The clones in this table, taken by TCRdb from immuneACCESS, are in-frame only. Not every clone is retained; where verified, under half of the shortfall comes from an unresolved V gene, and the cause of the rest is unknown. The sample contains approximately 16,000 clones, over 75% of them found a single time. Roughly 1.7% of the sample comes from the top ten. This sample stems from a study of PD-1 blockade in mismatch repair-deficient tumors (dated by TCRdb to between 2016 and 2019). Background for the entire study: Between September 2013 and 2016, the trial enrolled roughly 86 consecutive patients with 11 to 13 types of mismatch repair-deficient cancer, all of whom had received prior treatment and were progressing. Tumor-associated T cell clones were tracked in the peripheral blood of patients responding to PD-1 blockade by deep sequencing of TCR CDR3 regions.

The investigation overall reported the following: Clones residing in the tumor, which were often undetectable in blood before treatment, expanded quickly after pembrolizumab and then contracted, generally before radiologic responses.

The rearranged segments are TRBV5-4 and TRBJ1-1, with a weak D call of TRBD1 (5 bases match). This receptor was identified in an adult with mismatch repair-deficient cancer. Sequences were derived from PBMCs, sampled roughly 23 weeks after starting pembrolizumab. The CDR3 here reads CASSLAVGGTEAFF. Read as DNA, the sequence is TGTGCCAGCAGCTTGGCCGTGGGGGGCACTGAAGCTTTCTTT.